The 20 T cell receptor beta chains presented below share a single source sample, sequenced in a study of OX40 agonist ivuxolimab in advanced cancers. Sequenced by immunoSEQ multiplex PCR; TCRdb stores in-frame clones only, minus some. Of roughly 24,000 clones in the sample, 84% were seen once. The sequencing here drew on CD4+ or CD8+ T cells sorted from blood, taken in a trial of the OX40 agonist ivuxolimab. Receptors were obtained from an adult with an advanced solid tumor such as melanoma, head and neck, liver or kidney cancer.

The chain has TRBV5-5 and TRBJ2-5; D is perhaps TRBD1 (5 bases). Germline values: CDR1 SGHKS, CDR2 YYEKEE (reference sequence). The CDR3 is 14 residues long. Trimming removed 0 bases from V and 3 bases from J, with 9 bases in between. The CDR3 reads CASSLGLGEETQYF. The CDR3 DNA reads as TGTGCCAGCAGCTTGGGGTTAGGGGAAGAGACCCAGTACTTC. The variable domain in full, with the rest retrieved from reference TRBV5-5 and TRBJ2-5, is DAGVTQSPTHLIKTRGQQVTLRCSPISGHKSVSWYQQVLGQGPQFIFQYYEKEERGRGNFPDRFSARQFPNYSSELNVNALLLGDSALYLCASSLGLGEETQYFGPGTRLLVL.

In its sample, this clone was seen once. The CDR3 protein is CASSLGLGTGLFEQYF. CDR3 DNA sequence: TGTGCCAGCAGCTTAGGGCTTGGGACAGGGTTGTTCGAGCAGTACTTC. The chain has TRBV7-2 and TRBJ2-7, with 9 bases aligning to TRBD1. The V gene end was trimmed by 1 base and the J gene end by 6 bases; junction bases not matched to a gene: 10. Germline V gene lookup returns CDR1 SGHTA and CDR2 FQGNSA. The CDR3 sequence is 16 residues long.

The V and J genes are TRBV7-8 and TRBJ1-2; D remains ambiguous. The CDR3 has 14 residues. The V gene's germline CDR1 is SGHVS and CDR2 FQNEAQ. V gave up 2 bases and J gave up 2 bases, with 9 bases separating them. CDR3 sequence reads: CASSLMYGNYGYTF. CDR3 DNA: TGTGCCAGCAGCTTAATGTACGGAAACTATGGCTACACCTTC.

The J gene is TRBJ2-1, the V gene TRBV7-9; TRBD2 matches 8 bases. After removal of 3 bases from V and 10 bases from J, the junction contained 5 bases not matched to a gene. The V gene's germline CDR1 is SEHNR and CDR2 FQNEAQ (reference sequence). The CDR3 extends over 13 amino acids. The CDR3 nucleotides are TGTGCCAGCAGCTTCGCGGGGGGACGAGAGCAGTTCTTC. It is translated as CASSFAGGREQFF.

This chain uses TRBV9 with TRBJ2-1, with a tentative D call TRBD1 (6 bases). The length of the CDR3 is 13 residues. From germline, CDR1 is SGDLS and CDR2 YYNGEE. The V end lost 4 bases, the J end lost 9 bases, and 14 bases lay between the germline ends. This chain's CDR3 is CASSPKGQSEQFF. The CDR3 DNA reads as TGTGCCAGCAGCCCAAAAGGACAGTCTGAGCAGTTCTTC.

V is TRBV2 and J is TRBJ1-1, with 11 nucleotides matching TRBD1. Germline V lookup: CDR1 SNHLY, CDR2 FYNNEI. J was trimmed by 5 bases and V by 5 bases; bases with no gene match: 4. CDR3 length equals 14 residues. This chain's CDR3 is CASSRTGGQTEAFF. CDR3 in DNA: TGTGCCAGCAGTAGGACAGGGGGCCAAACTGAAGCTTTCTTT.

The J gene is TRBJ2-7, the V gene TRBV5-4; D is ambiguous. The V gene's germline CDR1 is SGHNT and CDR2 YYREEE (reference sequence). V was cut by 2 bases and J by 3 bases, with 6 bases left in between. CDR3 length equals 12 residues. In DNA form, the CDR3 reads TGTGCCAGCAGCTTACATCACTACGAGCAGTACTTC. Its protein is CASSLHHYEQYF. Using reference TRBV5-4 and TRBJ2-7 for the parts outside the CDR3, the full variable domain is ETGVTQSPTHLIKTRGQQVTLRCSSQSGHNTVSWYQQALGQGPQFIFQYYREEENGRGNFPPRFSGLQFPNYSSELNVNALELDDSALYLCASSLHHYEQYFGPGTRLTVT.

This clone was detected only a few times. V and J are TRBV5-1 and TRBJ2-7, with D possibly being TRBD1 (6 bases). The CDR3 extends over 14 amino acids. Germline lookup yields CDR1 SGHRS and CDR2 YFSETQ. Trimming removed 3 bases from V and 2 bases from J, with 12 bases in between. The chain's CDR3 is CASSSTGSTYEQYF. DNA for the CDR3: TGCGCCAGCAGCTCGACAGGTAGCACCTACGAGCAGTACTTC.

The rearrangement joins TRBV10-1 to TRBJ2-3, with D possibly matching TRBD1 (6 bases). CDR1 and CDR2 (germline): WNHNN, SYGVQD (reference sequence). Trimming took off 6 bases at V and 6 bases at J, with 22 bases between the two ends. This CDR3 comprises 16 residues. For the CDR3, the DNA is TGCGCCAGCAGACTGATGACAGGTTTACCTGGGGATACGCAGTATTTT. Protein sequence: CASRLMTGLPGDTQYF.

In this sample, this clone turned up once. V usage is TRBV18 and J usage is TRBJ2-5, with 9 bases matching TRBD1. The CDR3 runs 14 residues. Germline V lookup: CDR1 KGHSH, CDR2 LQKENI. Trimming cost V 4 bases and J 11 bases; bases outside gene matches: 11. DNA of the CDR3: TGTGCCAGCTCACGGGGACAGGGATCAGGTGAGCAGTACTTC. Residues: CASSRGQGSGEQYF.

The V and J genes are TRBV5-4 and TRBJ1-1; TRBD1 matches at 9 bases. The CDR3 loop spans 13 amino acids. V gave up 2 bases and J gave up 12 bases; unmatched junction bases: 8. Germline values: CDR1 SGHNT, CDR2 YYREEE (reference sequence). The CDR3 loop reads CASSLTGTGFTFF. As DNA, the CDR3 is TGTGCCAGCAGCTTAACCGGGACAGGGTTCACTTTCTTT.

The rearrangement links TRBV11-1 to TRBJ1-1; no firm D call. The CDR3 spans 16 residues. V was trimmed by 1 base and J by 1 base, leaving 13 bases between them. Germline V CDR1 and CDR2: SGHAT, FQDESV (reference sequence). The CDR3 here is CASSLDKQSENTEAFF. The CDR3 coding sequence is TGTGCCAGCAGCTTAGACAAACAGTCAGAGAACACTGAAGCTTTCTTT.

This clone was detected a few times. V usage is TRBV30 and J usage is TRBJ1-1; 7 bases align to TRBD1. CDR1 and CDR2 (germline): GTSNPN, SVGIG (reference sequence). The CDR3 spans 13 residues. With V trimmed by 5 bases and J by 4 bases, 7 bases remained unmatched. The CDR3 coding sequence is TGTGCCTGGCAGACAGGGAGGGTCACTGAAGCTTTCTTT. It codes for CAWQTGRVTEAFF.

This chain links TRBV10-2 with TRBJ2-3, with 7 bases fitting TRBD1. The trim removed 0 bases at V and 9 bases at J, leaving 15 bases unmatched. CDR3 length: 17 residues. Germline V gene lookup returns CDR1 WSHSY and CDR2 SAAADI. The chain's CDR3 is CASSESGLRQGRQTQYF. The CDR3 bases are TGCGCCAGCAGTGAGTCGGGTTTACGACAGGGAAGGCAGACGCAGTATTTT.

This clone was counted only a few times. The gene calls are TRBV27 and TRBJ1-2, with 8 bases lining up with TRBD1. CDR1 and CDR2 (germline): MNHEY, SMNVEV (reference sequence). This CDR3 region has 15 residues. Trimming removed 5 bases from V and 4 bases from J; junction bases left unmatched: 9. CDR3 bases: TGTGCCAGCAGTCCTGGACAGGGAGTAGGCTATGGCTACACCTTC. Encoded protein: CASSPGQGVGYGYTF.

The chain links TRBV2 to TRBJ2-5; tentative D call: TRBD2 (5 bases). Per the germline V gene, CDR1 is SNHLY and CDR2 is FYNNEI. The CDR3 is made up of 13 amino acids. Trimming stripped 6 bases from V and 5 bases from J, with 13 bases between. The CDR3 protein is CASRREARETQYF. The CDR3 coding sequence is TGTGCCAGCAGGAGGGAAGCTCGGGAGACCCAGTACTTC.

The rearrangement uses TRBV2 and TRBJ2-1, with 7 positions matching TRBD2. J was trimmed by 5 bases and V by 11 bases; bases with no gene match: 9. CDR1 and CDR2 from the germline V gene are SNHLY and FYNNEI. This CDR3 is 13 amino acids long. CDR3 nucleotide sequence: TGTGCCGACCGGGAGGAACTTAACAATGAGCAGTTCTTC. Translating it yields CADREELNNEQFF.

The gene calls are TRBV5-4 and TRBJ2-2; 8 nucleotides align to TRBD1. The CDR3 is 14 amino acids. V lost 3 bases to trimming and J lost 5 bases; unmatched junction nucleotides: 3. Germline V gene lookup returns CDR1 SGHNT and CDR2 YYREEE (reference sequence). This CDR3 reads CASSSTGETGELFF. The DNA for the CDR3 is TGTGCCAGCAGCTCGACAGGGGAGACCGGGGAGCTGTTTTTT.

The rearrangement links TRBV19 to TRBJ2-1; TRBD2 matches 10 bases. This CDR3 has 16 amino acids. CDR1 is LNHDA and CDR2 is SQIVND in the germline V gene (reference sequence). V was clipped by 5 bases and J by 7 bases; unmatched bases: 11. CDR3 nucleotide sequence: TGTGCCAGTAGTGGACCAGCGGGAGGGCCTAGGAATGAGCAGTTCTTC. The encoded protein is CASSGPAGGPRNEQFF.

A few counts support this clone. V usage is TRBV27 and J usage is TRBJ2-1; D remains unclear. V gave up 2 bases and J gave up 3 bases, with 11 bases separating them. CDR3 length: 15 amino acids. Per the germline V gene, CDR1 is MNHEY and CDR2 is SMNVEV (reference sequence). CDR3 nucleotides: TGTGCCAGCAGTTTAGGCGATCACCTCTACAATGAGCAGTTCTTC. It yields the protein CASSLGDHLYNEQFF.